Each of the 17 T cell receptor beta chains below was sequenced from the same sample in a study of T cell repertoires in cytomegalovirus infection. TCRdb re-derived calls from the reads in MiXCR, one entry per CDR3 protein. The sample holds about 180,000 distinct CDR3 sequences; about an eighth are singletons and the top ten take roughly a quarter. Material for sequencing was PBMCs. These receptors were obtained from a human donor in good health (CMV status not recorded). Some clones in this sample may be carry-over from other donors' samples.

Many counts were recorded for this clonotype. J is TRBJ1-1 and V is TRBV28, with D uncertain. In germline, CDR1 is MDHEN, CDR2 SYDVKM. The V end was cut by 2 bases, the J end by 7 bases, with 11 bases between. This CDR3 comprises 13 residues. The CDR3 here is CASSLPGGIEAFF. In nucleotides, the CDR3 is TGTGCCAGCAGTTTACCCGGCGGTATTGAAGCTTTCTTT.

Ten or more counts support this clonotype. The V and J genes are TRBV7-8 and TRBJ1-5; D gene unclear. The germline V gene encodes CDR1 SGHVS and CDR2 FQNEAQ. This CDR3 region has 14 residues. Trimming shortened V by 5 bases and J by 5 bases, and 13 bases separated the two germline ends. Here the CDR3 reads CASSPHLGDQPQHF. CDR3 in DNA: TGTGCCAGCAGCCCCCATCTCGGGGATCAGCCCCAGCATTTT.

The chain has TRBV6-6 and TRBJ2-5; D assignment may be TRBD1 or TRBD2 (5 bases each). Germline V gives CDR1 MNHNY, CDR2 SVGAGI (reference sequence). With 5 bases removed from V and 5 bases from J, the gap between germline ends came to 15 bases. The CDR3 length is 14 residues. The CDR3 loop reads CASSSRDPRETQYF. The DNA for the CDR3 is TGTGCCAGCAGTAGCCGGGACCCCCGGGAGACCCAGTACTTC.

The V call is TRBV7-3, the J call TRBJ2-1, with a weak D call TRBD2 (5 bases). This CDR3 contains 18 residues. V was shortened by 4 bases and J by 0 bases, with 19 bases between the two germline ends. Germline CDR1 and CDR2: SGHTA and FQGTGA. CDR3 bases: TGTGCCAGCAGCTCCTTAGCGACCAACTGGGGCTCCTACAATGAGCAGTTCTTC. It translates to CASSSLATNWGSYNEQFF.

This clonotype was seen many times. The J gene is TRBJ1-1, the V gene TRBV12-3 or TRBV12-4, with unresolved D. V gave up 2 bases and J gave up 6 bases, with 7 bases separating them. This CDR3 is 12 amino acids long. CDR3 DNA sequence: TGTGCCAGCAGTTTAAGGGAACCTGAAGCTTTCTTT. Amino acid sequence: CASSLREPEAFF.

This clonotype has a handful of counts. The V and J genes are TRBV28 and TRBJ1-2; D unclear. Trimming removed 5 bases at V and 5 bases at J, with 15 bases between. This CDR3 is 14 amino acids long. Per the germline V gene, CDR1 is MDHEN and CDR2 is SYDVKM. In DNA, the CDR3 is TGTGCCAGCAGTCACCAAGCCGAGGCGTATGGCTACACCTTC. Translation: CASSHQAEAYGYTF.

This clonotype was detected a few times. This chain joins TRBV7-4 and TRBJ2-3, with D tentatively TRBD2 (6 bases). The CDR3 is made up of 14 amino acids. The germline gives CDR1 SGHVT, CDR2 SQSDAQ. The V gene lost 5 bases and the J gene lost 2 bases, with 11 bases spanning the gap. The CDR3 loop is CASSRGTSTDTQYF. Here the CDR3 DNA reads TGTGCCAGCAGCCGAGGGACTTCCACAGATACGCAGTATTTT.

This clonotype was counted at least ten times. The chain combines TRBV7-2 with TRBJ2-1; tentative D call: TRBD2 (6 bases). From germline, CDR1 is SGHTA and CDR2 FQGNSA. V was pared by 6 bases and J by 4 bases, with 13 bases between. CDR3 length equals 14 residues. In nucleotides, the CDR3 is TGTGCCAGCAGTCGGGAGTTCTTATACAATGAGCAGTTCTTC. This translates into CASSREFLYNEQFF.

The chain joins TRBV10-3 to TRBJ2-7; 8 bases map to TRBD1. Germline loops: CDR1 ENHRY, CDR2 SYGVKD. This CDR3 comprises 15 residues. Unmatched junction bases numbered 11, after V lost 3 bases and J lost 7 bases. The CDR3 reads CAISDQVRGHWEQYF. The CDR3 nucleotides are TGTGCCATCAGTGATCAGGTCAGGGGGCATTGGGAGCAGTACTTC.

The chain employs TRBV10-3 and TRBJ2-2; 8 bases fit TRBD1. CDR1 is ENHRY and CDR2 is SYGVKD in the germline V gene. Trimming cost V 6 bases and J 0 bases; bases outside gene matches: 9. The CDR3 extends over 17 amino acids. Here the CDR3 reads CAIRDRVILTNTGELFF. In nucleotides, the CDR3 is TGTGCCATCAGGGACAGGGTAATACTCACGAACACCGGGGAGCTGTTTTTT.

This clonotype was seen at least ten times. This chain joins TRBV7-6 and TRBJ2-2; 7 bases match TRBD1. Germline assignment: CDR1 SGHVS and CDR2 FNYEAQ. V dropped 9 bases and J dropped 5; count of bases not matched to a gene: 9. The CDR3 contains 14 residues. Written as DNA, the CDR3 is TGTGCCAGTACGCTACAGGGGAATACCGGGGAGCTGTTTTTT. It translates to CASTLQGNTGELFF.

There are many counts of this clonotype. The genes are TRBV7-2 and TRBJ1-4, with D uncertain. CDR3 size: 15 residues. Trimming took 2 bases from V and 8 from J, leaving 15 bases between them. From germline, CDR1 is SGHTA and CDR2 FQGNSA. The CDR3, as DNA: TGTGCCAGCAGCTTATTCCTTAAAGTGGACGAAAAACTGTTTTTT. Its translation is CASSLFLKVDEKLFF.

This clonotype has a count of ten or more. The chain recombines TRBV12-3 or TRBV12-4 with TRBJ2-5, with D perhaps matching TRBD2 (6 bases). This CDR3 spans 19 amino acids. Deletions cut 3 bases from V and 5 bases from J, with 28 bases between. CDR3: CASSLGDSRVRGDGETQYF. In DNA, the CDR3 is TGTGCCAGCAGTTTGGGCGACAGCCGAGTACGCGGGGATGGGGAGACCCAGTACTTC.

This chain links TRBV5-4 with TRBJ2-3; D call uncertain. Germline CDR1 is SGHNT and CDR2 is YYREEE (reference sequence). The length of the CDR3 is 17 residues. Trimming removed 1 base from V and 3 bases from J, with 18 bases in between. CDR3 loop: CASSLNRGTQRTDTQYF. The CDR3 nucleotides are TGTGCCAGCAGCTTGAATAGAGGAACACAGAGGACAGATACGCAGTATTTT.

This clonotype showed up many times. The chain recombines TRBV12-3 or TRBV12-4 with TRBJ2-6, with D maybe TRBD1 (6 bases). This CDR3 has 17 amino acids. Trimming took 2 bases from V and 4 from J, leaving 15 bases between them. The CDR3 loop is CASSLKMAGAGANVLTF. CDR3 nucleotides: TGTGCCAGCAGTTTAAAGATGGCAGGGGCAGGGGCCAACGTCCTGACTTTC.

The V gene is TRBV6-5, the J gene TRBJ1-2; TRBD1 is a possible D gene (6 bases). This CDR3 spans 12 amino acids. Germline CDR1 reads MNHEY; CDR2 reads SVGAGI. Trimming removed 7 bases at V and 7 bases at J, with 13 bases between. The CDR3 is CASKSGGSGYTF. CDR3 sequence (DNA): TGTGCCAGCAAATCCGGGGGCAGTGGCTACACCTTC.

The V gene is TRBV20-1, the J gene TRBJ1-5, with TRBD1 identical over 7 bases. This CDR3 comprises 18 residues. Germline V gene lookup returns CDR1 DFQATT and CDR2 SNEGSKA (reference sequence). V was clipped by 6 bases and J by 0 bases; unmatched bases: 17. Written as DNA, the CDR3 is TGCAGTGCCAGGGACAGAGACCAAATTTTATATAGCAATCAGCCCCAGCATTTT. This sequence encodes CSARDRDQILYSNQPQHF.